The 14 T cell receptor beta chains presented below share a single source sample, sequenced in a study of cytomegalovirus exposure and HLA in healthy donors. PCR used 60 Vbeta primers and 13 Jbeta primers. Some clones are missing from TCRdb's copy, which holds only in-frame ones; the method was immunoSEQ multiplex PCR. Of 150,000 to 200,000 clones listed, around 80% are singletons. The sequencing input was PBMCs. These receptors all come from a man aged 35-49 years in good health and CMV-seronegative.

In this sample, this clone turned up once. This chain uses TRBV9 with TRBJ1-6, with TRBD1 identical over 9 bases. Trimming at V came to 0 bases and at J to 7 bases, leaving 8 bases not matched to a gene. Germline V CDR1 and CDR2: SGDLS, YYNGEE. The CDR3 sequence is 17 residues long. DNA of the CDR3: TGTGCCAGCAGCGTAGGGATACGGGACAGGGCGAATTCACCCCTCCACTTT. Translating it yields CASSVGIRDRANSPLHF.

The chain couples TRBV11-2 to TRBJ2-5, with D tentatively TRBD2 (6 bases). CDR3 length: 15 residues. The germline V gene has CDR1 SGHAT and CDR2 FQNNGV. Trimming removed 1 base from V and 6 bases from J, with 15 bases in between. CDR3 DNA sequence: TGTGCCAGCAGCTTAGCGGAGGGCGGGGTGAAGACCCAGTACTTC. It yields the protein CASSLAEGGVKTQYF.

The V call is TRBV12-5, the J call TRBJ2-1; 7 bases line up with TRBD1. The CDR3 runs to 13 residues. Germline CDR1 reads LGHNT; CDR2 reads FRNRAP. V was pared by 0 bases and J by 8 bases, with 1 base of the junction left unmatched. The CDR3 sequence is CASGLVGGDEQFF. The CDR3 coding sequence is TGTGCTAGTGGTTTGGTAGGGGGCGATGAGCAGTTCTTC. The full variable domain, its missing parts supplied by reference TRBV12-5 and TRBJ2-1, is DARVTQTPRHKVTEMGQEVTMRCQPILGHNTVFWYRQTMMQGLELLAYFRNRAPLDDSGMPKDRFSAEMPDATLATLKIQPSEPRDSAVYFCASGLVGGDEQFFGPGTRLTVL.

CDR3 region: CASSFRTQRSNQPQHF. The CDR3 nucleotides read TGTGCCAGTAGTTTCCGGACACAACGTAGCAATCAGCCCCAGCATTTT. The chain links TRBV19 to TRBJ1-5, with D possibly being TRBD1 (5 bases). The V gene's germline CDR1 is LNHDA and CDR2 SQIVND (reference sequence). The V end lost 5 bases, the J end lost 0 bases, and 14 bases lay between the germline ends. The CDR3 is made up of 16 amino acids.

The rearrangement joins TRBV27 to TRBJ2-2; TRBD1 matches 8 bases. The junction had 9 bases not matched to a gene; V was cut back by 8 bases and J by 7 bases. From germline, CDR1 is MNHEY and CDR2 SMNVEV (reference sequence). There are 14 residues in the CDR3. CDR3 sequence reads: CASGQGAWGGELFF. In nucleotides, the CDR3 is TGTGCCAGCGGTCAGGGGGCGTGGGGCGGGGAGCTGTTTTTT.

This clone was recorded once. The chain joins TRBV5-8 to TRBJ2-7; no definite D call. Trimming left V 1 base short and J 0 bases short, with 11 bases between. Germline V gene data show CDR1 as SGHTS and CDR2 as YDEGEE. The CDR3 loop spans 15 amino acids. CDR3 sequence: CASSLWSAGSYEQYF. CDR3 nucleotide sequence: TGTGCCAGCAGCTTGTGGAGCGCCGGCTCCTACGAGCAGTACTTC.

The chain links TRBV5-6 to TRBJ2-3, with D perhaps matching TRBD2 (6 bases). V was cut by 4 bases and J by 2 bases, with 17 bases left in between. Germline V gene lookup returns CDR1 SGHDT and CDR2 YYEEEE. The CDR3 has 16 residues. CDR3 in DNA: TGTGCCAGCAGCGTGACCCTGCGGGGTCCCACAGATACGCAGTATTTT. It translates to CASSVTLRGPTDTQYF. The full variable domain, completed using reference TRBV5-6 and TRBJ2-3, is DAGVTQSPTHLIKTRGQQVTLRCSPKSGHDTVSWYQQALGQGPQFIFQYYEEEERQRGNFPDRFSGHQFPNYSSELNVNALLLGDSALYLCASSVTLRGPTDTQYFGPGTRLTVL.

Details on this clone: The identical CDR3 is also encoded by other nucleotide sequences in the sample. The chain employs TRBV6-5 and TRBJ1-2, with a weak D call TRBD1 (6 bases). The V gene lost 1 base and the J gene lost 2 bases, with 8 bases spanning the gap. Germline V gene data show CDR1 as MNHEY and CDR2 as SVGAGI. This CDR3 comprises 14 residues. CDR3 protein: CASSYLQGNYGYTF. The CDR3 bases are TGTGCCAGCAGTTACTTGCAGGGGAACTATGGCTACACCTTC.

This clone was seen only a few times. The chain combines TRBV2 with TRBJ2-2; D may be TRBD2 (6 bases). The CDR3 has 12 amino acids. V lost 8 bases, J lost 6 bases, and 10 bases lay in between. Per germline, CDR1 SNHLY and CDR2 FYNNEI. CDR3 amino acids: CASGGGAGELFF. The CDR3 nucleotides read TGTGCCAGCGGTGGCGGGGCCGGGGAGCTGTTTTTT. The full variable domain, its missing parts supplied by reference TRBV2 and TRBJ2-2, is EPEVTQTPSHQVTQMGQEVILRCVPISNHLYFYWYRQILGQKVEFLVSFYNNEISEKSEIFDDQFSVERPDGSNFTLKIRSTKLEDSAMYFCASGGGAGELFFGEGSRLTVL.

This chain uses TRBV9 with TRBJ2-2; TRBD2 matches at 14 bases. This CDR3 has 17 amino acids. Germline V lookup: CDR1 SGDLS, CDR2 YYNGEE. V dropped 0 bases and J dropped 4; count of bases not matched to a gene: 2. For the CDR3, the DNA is TGTGCCAGCAGCGTAGAGGGGACTAGCGGGGGCACCGGGGAGCTGTTTTTT. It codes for CASSVEGTSGGTGELFF.

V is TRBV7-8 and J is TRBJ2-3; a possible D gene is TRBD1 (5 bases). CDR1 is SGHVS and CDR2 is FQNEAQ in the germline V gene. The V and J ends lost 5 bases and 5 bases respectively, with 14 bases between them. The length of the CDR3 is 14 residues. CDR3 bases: TGTGCCAGCAGCCAGCTTGTCAGGGAAGATACGCAGTATTTT. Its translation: CASSQLVREDTQYF.

The CDR3 region is CASSLALARDTGELFF. CDR3 DNA: TGTGCCAGCAGCTTAGCGCTAGCTAGGGACACCGGGGAGCTGTTTTTT. The V call is TRBV7-2, the J call TRBJ2-2, with D maybe TRBD2 (5 bases). CDR1 SGHTA and CDR2 FQGNSA come from the germline V gene. The CDR3 has 16 amino acids. V was pared by 0 bases and J by 3 bases, with 11 bases between.

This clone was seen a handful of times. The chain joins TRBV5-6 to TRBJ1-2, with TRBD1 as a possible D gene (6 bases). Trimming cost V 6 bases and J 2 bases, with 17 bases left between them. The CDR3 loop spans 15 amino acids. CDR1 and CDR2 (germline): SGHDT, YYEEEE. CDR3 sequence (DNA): TGTGCCAGCACCCCTCGGGGGGCAAGAAACTATGGCTACACCTTC. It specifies CASTPRGARNYGYTF. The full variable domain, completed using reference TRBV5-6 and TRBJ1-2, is DAGVTQSPTHLIKTRGQQVTLRCSPKSGHDTVSWYQQALGQGPQFIFQYYEEEERQRGNFPDRFSGHQFPNYSSELNVNALLLGDSALYLCASTPRGARNYGYTFGSGTRLTVV.

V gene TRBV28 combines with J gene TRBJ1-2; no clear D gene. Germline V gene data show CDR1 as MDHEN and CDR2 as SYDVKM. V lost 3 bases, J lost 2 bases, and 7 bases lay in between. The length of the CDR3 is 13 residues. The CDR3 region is CASSLNLNYGYTF. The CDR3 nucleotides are TGTGCCAGCAGTTTGAACTTAAACTATGGCTACACCTTC.